This entry features one TCR beta chain sequence. A quantity of about 0.5 to 1 ug RNA underwent reverse transcription using random hexamers. TCRdb processed the immunoSEQ multiplex PCR reads anew with MiXCR; each CDR3 protein has one entry. The data show 90,000 to 150,000 distinct CDR3 sequences, around 90% seen once. V was clipped by 4 bases and J by 0 bases; unmatched bases: 5. Germline V CDR1 and CDR2: LNHDA, SQIVND (reference sequence). This CDR3 contains 15 residues. The sample comes from a study of CD8 T cells in Susac syndrome. The source is a human donor in good health. Material for sequencing was CD4+ T cells from PBMCs. This chain joins TRBV19 and TRBJ1-2; 7 nucleotides match TRBD1. CDR3 in DNA: TGTGCCAGTAGTAGGGGGGACAGCCCTAACTATGGCTACACCTTC. The encoded protein is CASSRGDSPNYGYTF.